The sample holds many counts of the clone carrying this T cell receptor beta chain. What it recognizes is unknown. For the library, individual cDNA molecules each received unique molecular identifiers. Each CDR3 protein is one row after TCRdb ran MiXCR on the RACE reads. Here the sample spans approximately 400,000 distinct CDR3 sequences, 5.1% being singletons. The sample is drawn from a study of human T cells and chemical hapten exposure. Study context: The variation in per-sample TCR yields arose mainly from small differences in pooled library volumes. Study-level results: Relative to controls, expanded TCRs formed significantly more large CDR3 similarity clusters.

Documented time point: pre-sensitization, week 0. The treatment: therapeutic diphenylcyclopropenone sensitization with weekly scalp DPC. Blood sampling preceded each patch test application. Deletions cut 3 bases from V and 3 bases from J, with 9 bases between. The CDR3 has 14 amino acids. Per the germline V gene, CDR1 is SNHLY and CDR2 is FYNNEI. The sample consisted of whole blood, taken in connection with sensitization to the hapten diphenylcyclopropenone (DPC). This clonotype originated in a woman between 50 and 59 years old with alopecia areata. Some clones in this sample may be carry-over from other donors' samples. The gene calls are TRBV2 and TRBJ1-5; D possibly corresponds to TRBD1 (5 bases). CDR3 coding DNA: TGTGCCAGCAGTGACAGGGATTCCAATCAGCCCCAGCATTTT. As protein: CASSDRDSNQPQHF.